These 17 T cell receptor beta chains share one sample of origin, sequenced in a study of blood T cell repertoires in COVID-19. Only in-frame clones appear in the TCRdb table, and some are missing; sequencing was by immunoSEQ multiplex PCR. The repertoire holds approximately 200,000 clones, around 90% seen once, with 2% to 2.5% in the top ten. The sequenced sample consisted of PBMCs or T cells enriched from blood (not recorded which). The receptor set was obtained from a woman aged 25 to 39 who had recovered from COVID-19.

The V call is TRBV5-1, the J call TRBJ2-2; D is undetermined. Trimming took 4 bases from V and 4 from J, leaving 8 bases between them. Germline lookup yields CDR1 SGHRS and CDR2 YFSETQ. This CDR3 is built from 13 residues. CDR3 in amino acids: CASSPRGTGELFF. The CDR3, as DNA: TGCGCCAGCAGCCCCAGAGGCACCGGGGAGCTGTTTTTT.

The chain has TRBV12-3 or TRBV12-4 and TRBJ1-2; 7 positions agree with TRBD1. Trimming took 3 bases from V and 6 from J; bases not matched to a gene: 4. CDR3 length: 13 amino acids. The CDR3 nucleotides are TGTGCCAGCAGTTTGTCAGGGGGAGATGGCTACACCTTC. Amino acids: CASSLSGGDGYTF.

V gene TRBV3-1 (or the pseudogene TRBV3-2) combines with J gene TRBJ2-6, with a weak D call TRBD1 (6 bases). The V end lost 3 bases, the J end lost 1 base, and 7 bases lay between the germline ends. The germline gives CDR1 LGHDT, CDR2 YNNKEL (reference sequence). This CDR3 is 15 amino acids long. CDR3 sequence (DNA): TGTGCCAGCAGCCAGGGGGCTTCTGGGGCCAACGTCCTGACTTTC. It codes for CASSQGASGANVLTF.

The CDR3 DNA sequence: TGTGCCAGCAGCCCGCCCGCGATCGGGGACACTGAAGCTTTCTTT. This translates into CASSPPAIGDTEAFF. This chain uses TRBV7-9 with TRBJ1-1; D gene unclear. V lost 5 bases to trimming and J lost 3 bases, with 16 bases between them. In germline, CDR1 is SEHNR, CDR2 FQNEAQ (reference sequence). CDR3 length: 15 residues.

CDR3 residues: CASSLEGASGNTIYF. CDR3 bases: TGTGCCAGCAGCTTAGAGGGGGCTTCTGGAAACACCATATATTTT. The chain links TRBV7-2 to TRBJ1-3, with 7 positions matching TRBD1. CDR1 SGHTA and CDR2 FQGNSA come from the germline V gene. CDR3 length: 15 residues. J gave up 1 base and V 1 base, and 1 base lay outside the gene matches.

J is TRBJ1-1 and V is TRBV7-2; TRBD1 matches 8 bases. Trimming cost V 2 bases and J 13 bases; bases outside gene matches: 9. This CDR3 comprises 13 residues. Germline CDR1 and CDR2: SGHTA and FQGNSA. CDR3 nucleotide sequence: TGTGCCAGCAGCTTATCAGGGGGCGAGTTCGGTTTCTTT. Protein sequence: CASSLSGGEFGFF.

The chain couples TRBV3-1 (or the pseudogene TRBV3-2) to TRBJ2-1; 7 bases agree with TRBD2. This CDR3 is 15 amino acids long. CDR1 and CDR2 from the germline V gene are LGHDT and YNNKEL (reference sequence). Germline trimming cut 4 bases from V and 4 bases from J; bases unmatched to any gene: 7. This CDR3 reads CASSRRLAGYNEQFF. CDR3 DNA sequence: TGTGCCAGCAGCCGCCGACTAGCCGGGTACAATGAGCAGTTCTTC.

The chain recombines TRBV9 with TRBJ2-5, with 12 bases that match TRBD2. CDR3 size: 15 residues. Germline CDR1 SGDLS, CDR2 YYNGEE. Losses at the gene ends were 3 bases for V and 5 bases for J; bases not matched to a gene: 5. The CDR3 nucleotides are TGTGCCAGCAGCGCTAGCGGGGGGGAGGGGGAGACCCAGTACTTC. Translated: CASSASGGEGETQYF.

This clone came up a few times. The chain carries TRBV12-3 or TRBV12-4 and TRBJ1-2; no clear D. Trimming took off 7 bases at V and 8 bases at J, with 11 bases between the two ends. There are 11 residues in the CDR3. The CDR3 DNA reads TGTGCCAGCACCAAGAGGGTGGGCTACACCTTC. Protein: CASTKRVGYTF.

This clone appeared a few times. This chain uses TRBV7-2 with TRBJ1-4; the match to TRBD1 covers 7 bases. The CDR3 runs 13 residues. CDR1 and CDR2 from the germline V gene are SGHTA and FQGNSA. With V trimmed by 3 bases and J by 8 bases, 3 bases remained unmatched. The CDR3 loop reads CASSLGTAEKLFF. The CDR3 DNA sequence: TGTGCCAGCAGCTTGGGGACAGCCGAAAAACTGTTTTTT.

This CDR3 is CASSWDRGCEKLFF. The CDR3 DNA is TGTGCCAGCAGTTGGGACAGGGGATGTGAAAAACTGTTTTTT. This chain joins TRBV6-5 and TRBJ1-4; TRBD1 aligns across 10 bases. Per germline, CDR1 MNHEY and CDR2 SVGAGI. The CDR3 length is 14 residues. J lost 7 bases, V lost 4 bases, and 3 bases had no gene match.

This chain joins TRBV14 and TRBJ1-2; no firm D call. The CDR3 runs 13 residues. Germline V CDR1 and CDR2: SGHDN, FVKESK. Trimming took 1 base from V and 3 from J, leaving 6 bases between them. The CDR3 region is CASSQGRYYGYTF. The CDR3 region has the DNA TGTGCCAGCAGCCAAGGTCGGTACTATGGCTACACCTTC.

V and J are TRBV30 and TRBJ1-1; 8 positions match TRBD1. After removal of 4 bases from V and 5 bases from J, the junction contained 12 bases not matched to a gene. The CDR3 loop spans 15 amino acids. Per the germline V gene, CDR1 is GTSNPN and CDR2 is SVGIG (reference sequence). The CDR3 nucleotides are TGTGCCTGGAATACAGGGGGAGGGGGCAGGACTGAAGCTTTCTTT. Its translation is CAWNTGGGGRTEAFF.

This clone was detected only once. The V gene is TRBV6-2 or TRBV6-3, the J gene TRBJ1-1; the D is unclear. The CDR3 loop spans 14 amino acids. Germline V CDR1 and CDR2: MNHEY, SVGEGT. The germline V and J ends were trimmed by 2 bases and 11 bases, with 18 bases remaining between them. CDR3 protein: CASSYGLTPPRAFF. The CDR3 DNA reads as TGTGCCAGCAGTTACGGATTAACCCCTCCTAGGGCTTTCTTT.

CDR3 DNA: TGCGCCAGCAGCCAATCTCTGGGACTAGCGTTCGACAATGAGCAGTTCTTC. Amino acid sequence: CASSQSLGLAFDNEQFF. The V and J genes are TRBV4-1 and TRBJ2-1, with 10 bases that match TRBD2. The CDR3 has 17 amino acids. The trim removed 2 bases at V and 5 bases at J, leaving 9 bases unmatched. Germline V gives CDR1 MGHRA, CDR2 YSYEKL.

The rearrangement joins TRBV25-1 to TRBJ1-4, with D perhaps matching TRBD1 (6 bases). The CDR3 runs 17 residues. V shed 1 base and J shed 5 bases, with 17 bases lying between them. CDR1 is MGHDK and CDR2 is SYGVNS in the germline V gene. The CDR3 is CASSESGRGGRNEKLFF. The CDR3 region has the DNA TGTGCCAGCAGTGAATCGGGCAGGGGCGGTCGGAATGAAAAACTGTTTTTT.

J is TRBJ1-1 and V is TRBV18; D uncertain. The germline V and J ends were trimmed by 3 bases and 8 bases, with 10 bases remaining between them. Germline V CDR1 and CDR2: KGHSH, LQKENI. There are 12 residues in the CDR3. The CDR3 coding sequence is TGTGCCAGCTCACCTTCAGGCGAGGAAGCTTTCTTT. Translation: CASSPSGEEAFF.